This T cell receptor (beta chain) was found in a study of T-cell reconstitution after alpha-beta-depleted transplantation in children. Study-wide findings and caveats: T-cell numbers and diversity, one year after transplant, stemmed largely from T cells that were newly produced. At day 60, the high TCRbeta diversity found in some patients originated from recipient T cells and thymic progenitors that had survived. Several hundred expanded graft clones reportedly were the source of alpha-beta T cells about two months after transplant.

Germline lookup yields CDR1 SGHRS and CDR2 YFSETQ. V lost 2 bases and J 6 bases, leaving 20 bases between the germline ends. The CDR3 runs 16 residues. Unique molecular identifiers were used to barcode this TCRbeta library. TCRdb passed the PCR reads through MiXCR, listing each CDR3 protein once. The profile shows about 500,000 distinct CDR3 sequences, approximately 10% of them singletons. As regards this clonotype: Its antigen is currently unknown.

This sequence was found in a female patient between 2 and 15 years old who had a stem cell transplant for aplastic anemia, so the T cells may come from the graft donor. The specimen was PBMCs, mostly from graft donor cells, collected 180 days after TCRalphabeta/CD19-depleted stem cell transplant. The chain has TRBV5-1 and TRBJ1-1; D perhaps matches TRBD1 (5 bases). The CDR3 region is CASSFGTGAIGAEAFF. DNA of the CDR3: TGCGCCAGCAGCTTCGGAACCGGGGCTATTGGCGCTGAAGCTTTCTTT.